This T cell receptor beta chain stems from a study of T cells after yellow fever vaccination. The study's findings and limits: It was a weaker secondary response, yet one that peaked faster, at day 5 versus 15. Abundant clonotypes (contaminants from the bulk population) could be present in FACS-sorted repertoires.

Of note for this clonotype: What it recognizes is unknown. It may be a read error: a sequence one base away is much more abundant.

Researchers made TCR cDNA using 5'RACE template switching, and this step added a universal primer site and UMIs. TCRdb called the 5' RACE reads again in MiXCR, with one record for every CDR3 protein. The table records around 230,000 distinct CDR3 sequences, over 6.5% of them present only once. Between the trimmed V and J ends, which lost 5 bases and 2 bases, there was a span of 20 bases. This CDR3 region has 17 residues. CDR1 is SGHAT and CDR2 is FQNNGV in the germline V gene. The rearrangement links TRBV11-2 to TRBJ2-3; the D gene is possibly TRBD1 (5 bases). The TCR originated in a man between 25 and 39 years old who received the YFV17D yellow fever vaccine. Sequencing used CD4+ T cells sorted from PBMCs, obtained on the day of the yellow fever booster vaccination. The CDR3: CASSPRKTVGLTDTQYF. CDR3 nucleotide sequence: TGTGCCAGCAGCCCCCGGAAGACAGTGGGGCTCACAGATACGCAGTATTTT.